Shown below are 19 T cell receptor beta chains from a single sample sequenced in a study of CD8 T cells in Susac syndrome. The RNA input was about 0.45 to 1 ug, and it was reverse transcribed with random hexamers. MiXCR, applied by TCRdb to the immunoSEQ multiplex PCR reads, yields one record per CDR3 protein. The sample records around 110,000 distinct CDR3 sequences, around 94% being singletons. The sequenced sample consisted of CD8+ T cells from PBMCs. These receptors came from a human donor with Susac syndrome.

This clonotype was recorded only once. The gene calls are TRBV4-1 and TRBJ2-3; 7 nucleotides agree with TRBD1. Germline trimming cut 1 base from V and 0 bases from J; bases unmatched to any gene: 1. Germline V gene data show CDR1 as MGHRA and CDR2 as YSYEKL. CDR3 length: 15 residues. In DNA, the CDR3 is TGCGCCAGCAGCCAAGGGGACAGTAGCACAGATACGCAGTATTTT. It codes for CASSQGDSSTDTQYF.

This clonotype appeared a single time. The V gene is TRBV27, the J gene TRBJ1-4; unclear D gene. In germline, CDR1 is MNHEY, CDR2 SMNVEV (reference sequence). V was pared by 5 bases and J by 0 bases, with 7 bases between. This CDR3 has 14 residues. CDR3 nucleotides: TGTGCCAGCAGTCCAGAGGCAACTAATGAAAAACTGTTTTTT. Its translation is CASSPEATNEKLFF.

The V gene is TRBV7-9, the J gene TRBJ2-3; D gene ambiguous. Germline assignment: CDR1 SEHNR and CDR2 FQNEAQ (reference sequence). The CDR3 is 10 amino acids. Trimming took 6 bases from V and 3 from J, leaving 1 base between them. The CDR3 DNA is TGTGCCAGCAGTACAGATACGCAGTATTTT. Translated: CASSTDTQYF.

V usage is TRBV5-6 and J usage is TRBJ1-1; D not resolved. The CDR3 loop spans 13 amino acids. V lost 0 bases and J lost 7, with 10 bases in between. Germline assignment: CDR1 SGHDT and CDR2 YYEEEE. CDR3 sequence: CASSLALGVEAFF. CDR3 in DNA: TGTGCCAGCAGCTTGGCGCTCGGGGTTGAAGCTTTCTTT.

The chain recombines TRBV6-4 with TRBJ2-3, with 10 bases aligning to TRBD1. Germline loops: CDR1 MRHNA, CDR2 SNTAGT. With 6 bases clipped from V and 4 bases from J, the junction kept 7 bases outside the gene matches. The CDR3 is 15 residues long. CDR3 coding DNA: TGTGCCAGCAGACGACAGGGGGCTACGGCAGATACGCAGTATTTT. Translated: CASRRQGATADTQYF.

The CDR3 region is CSVEVRGSSYEQYF. CDR3 nucleotide sequence: TGCAGCGTTGAAGTCAGGGGCTCCTCCTACGAGCAGTACTTC. The chain has TRBV29-1 and TRBJ2-7, with a weak D call TRBD1 (6 bases). V was pared by 1 base and J by 0 bases, with 10 bases between. The CDR3 runs to 14 residues. Germline V lookup: CDR1 SQVTM, CDR2 ANQGSEA.

Here the CDR3 DNA reads TGTGCCAGCAGCTCTTGGGTGGGGCTCGACGAGCAGTACTTC. As protein: CASSSWVGLDEQYF. The chain is built from TRBV5-6 and TRBJ2-7; D may be TRBD1 (5 bases). Trimming took off 3 bases at V and 5 bases at J, with 15 bases between the two ends. The germline V gene encodes CDR1 SGHDT and CDR2 YYEEEE. The CDR3 is made up of 14 amino acids. Variable domain in full (rest from reference TRBV5-6 and TRBJ2-7): DAGVTQSPTHLIKTRGQQVTLRCSPKSGHDTVSWYQQALGQGPQFIFQYYEEEERQRGNFPDRFSGHQFPNYSSELNVNALLLGDSALYLCASSSWVGLDEQYFGPGTRLTVT.

This clonotype was seen only once. The CDR3 region has the DNA TGTGCCAGCAGCGTTTCGAGGAACACCGGGGAGCTGTTTTTT. Residues: CASSVSRNTGELFF. The chain couples TRBV9 to TRBJ2-2; D call uncertain. The CDR3 runs to 14 residues. Trimming stripped 2 bases from V and 1 base from J, with 6 bases between. In germline, CDR1 is SGDLS, CDR2 YYNGEE.

This rearrangement joins TRBV9 to TRBJ2-2; D not resolved. Germline V gene sequence: CDR1 SGDLS, CDR2 YYNGEE. The CDR3 has 14 amino acids. The germline V and J ends were trimmed by 2 bases and 5 bases, with 10 bases remaining between them. The CDR3: CASSVRVETGELFF. CDR3 coding DNA: TGTGCCAGCAGCGTCCGGGTCGAGACCGGGGAGCTGTTTTTT.

This rearrangement joins TRBV29-1 to TRBJ1-2; 8 positions match TRBD1. The V gene end was trimmed by 2 bases and the J gene end by 1 base; junction bases not matched to a gene: 3. Germline CDR1 and CDR2: SQVTM and ANQGSEA. The CDR3 sequence is 14 residues long. The CDR3 protein is CSVERTGNNYGYTF. CDR3 sequence (DNA): TGCAGCGTTGAACGGACAGGGAATAACTATGGCTACACCTTC.

The V gene is TRBV7-2, the J gene TRBJ2-7; 7 bases line up with TRBD1. Germline lookup yields CDR1 SGHTA and CDR2 FQGNSA. J lost 6 bases, V lost 5 bases, and 4 bases had no gene match. This CDR3 spans 12 amino acids. The CDR3 nucleotides are TGTGCCAGCAGCATCGGGACAGCCGAGCAGTACTTC. Translation gives CASSIGTAEQYF.

V gene TRBV12-3 or TRBV12-4 combines with J gene TRBJ2-3, with TRBD2 identical over 8 bases. The CDR3 is 13 amino acids. J lost 8 bases, V lost 7 bases, and 8 bases had no gene match. CDR3 region: CASTGAGVATQYF. The CDR3 DNA reads TGTGCCAGCACGGGAGCGGGGGTGGCTACGCAGTATTTT.

The CDR3 sequence: CATSAGSGTEAFF. The CDR3 DNA reads TGTGCCACCAGTGCCGGGTCTGGAACTGAAGCTTTCTTT. This chain connects TRBV24-1 to TRBJ1-1; no clear D. V was shortened by 5 bases and J by 5 bases, with 11 bases between the two germline ends. Germline V gives CDR1 KGHDR, CDR2 SFDVKD. This CDR3 has 13 amino acids.

The V gene is TRBV9, the J gene TRBJ1-1; tentatively, D is TRBD1 (5 bases). This CDR3 is built from 17 residues. Germline V lookup: CDR1 SGDLS, CDR2 YYNGEE. V lost 3 bases to trimming and J lost 3 bases, with 21 bases between them. CDR3 sequence: CASSALRGILTYTEAFF. Written as DNA, the CDR3 is TGTGCCAGCAGCGCCCTGAGGGGAATTCTCACTTACACTGAAGCTTTCTTT.

The genes are TRBV29-1 and TRBJ2-7, with D tentatively TRBD1 (7 bases). Deletions cut 4 bases from V and 10 bases from J, with 11 bases between. The CDR3 sequence is 10 residues long. Germline V gene lookup returns CDR1 SQVTM and CDR2 ANQGSEA. In DNA form, the CDR3 reads TGCAGCGTTGGGGGGGACAGACAGTACTTC. Protein sequence: CSVGGDRQYF.

V is TRBV7-9 and J is TRBJ2-5; TRBD1 is a possible D gene (6 bases). The V end lost 5 bases, the J end lost 2 bases, and 12 bases lay between the germline ends. Germline V gives CDR1 SEHNR, CDR2 FQNEAQ (reference sequence). CDR3 length: 14 amino acids. The CDR3 DNA reads TGTGCCAGCAGCGACGGGGACACACAAGAGACCCAGTACTTC. Translating it yields CASSDGDTQETQYF. The entire variable domain, with the rest obtained from reference TRBV7-9 and TRBJ2-5, is as follows: DTGVSQNPRHKITKRGQNVTFRCDPISEHNRLYWYRQTLGQGPEFLTYFQNEAQLEKSRLLSDRFSAERPKGSFSTLEIQRTEQGDSAMYLCASSDGDTQETQYFGPGTRLLVL.

This chain connects TRBV29-1 to TRBJ1-1, with TRBD1 as a possible D gene (6 bases). Germline CDR1 is SQVTM and CDR2 is ANQGSEA. The CDR3 is 12 amino acids. Trimming removed 7 bases at V and 1 base at J, with 10 bases between. The CDR3 sequence is CSAGGQNTEAFF. DNA of the CDR3: TGCAGCGCCGGGGGGCAGAACACTGAAGCTTTCTTT.

CDR3 loop: CASSLVGQGNTEAFF. In nucleotides, the CDR3 is TGTGCCAGCAGCTTAGTGGGACAGGGGAACACTGAAGCTTTCTTT. The chain combines TRBV13 with TRBJ1-1, with TRBD1 identical over 9 bases. V gave up 1 base and J gave up 1 base; unmatched junction bases: 1. The CDR3 totals 15 residues. Germline CDR1 PRHDT, CDR2 FYEKMQ (reference sequence).

As concerns this clonotype: One junction end disagrees with the germline gene, perhaps due to a read error. This chain uses TRBV9 with TRBJ1-1, with D perhaps matching TRBD1 (6 bases). Germline assignment: CDR1 SGDLS and CDR2 YYNGEE. This CDR3 comprises 13 residues. CDR3 nucleotide sequence: TGTGCCAGCAGCGAGTGGGGGGGCACTGAAGTTTTCTTT. This codes for CASSEWGGTEVFF.